A single sample is the source of the 31 T cell receptor beta chains below, sequenced in a study of shared clonotypes between healthy human individuals (TCRdb year 2020). Library preparation was by the immunoSEQ multiplex PCR assay. Imported from immuneACCESS, the table was reduced by TCRdb to in-frame sequences with V and J called. These copies leave out some clones; in studies compared against another copy, an unresolved V gene accounts for under half, and the cause of the remainder is not known. The sample records over 2 million clones, 85% to 95% of which are singletons. Roughly 0.13% of the sample goes to the ten largest clones. The sample comprised naive CD4+ T cells sorted from blood. The cell subset or site label for this specimen denotes: CD45RA+ positively selected. All receptors come from a man aged 18 to 29 in good health.

The chain links TRBV7-8 to TRBJ2-7, with D maybe TRBD2 (6 bases). The germline V gene encodes CDR1 SGHVS and CDR2 FQNEAQ. The CDR3 loop spans 15 amino acids. Trimming cost V 7 bases and J 7 bases, with 23 bases left between them. CDR3 sequence reads: CASTGDRAGSWEQYF. The CDR3 coding sequence is TGTGCCAGCACGGGGGACCGGGCCGGATCTTGGGAGCAGTACTTC.

The CDR3 loop is CASTGDRPTDTQYF. DNA for the CDR3: TGCGCCAGCACCGGGGACAGACCCACAGATACGCAGTATTTT. V is TRBV5-1 and J is TRBJ2-3; 7 bases agree with TRBD1. The CDR3 is made up of 14 amino acids. CDR1 and CDR2 from the germline V gene are SGHRS and YFSETQ. V was pared by 6 bases and J by 2 bases, with 6 bases of the junction left unmatched. The full variable domain, its missing parts supplied by reference TRBV5-1 and TRBJ2-3, is KAGVTQTPRYLIKTRGQQVTLSCSPISGHRSVSWYQQTPGQGLQFLFEYFSETQRNKGNFPGRFSGRQFSNSRSEMNVSTLELGDSALYLCASTGDRPTDTQYFGPGTRLTVL.

V and J are TRBV25-1 and TRBJ2-2; 8 bases agree with TRBD1. The CDR3 runs to 16 residues. CDR1 MGHDK and CDR2 SYGVNS come from the germline V gene. J lost 0 bases, V lost 6 bases, and 6 bases had no gene match. CDR3 DNA sequence: TGTGCCAGCAGCTCCTCGGACAGGGCGAACACCGGGGAGCTGTTTTTT. Its translation: CASSSSDRANTGELFF.

The chain links TRBV5-1 to TRBJ2-1, with 9 bases fitting TRBD2. Trimming removed 4 bases from V and 6 bases from J; junction bases left unmatched: 5. Germline V CDR1 and CDR2: SGHRS, YFSETQ. The CDR3 totals 14 residues. CDR3 bases: TGCGCCAGCAGCCCTCTAGCGGGGAGCAATGAGCAGTTCTTC. Amino acid sequence: CASSPLAGSNEQFF.

As regards this clone: One end of the junction is discordant with germline, which a read error may explain. V and J are TRBV5-1 and TRBJ1-1; TRBD1 agrees at 9 bases. This CDR3 region has 15 residues. The germline gives CDR1 SGHRS, CDR2 YFSETQ. CDR3 sequence (DNA): TGCGCCAGCAGCAAAAGGGACAGGGTGAACTCTGAAGCTTTCTTT. It codes for CASSKRDRVNSEAFF. Drawing the rest from reference TRBV5-1 and TRBJ1-1, the complete variable domain is KAGVTQTPRYLIKTRGQQVTLSCSPISGHRSVSWYQQTPGQGLQFLFEYFSETQRNKGNFPGRFSGRQFSNSRSEMNVSTLELGDSALYLCASSKRDRVNSEAFFGQGTRLTVV.

This clone has just one count. This sequence joins TRBV5-4 and TRBJ1-3; no clear D gene. Germline CDR1 reads SGHNT; CDR2 reads YYREEE (reference sequence). Trimming took off 1 base at V and 7 bases at J, with 12 bases between the two ends. CDR3 length: 14 residues. CDR3 DNA sequence: TGTGCCAGCAGCTTGTGGCCAAACGGCAACACCATATATTTT. Amino acids: CASSLWPNGNTIYF.

This chain joins TRBV5-1 and TRBJ1-6, with D perhaps TRBD1 (6 bases). Germline V gene lookup returns CDR1 SGHRS and CDR2 YFSETQ. V was trimmed by 3 bases and J by 2 bases, leaving 12 bases between them. The CDR3 length is 16 residues. This CDR3 reads CASSSSGEAYNSPLHF. In nucleotides, the CDR3 is TGCGCCAGCAGCTCCTCAGGGGAAGCCTATAATTCACCCCTCCACTTT.

The chain recombines TRBV4-3 with TRBJ1-5; no reliable D call. Germline V gene lookup returns CDR1 LGHNA and CDR2 YSLEER. V was trimmed by 0 bases and J by 9 bases, leaving 15 bases between them. The CDR3 contains 15 residues. The CDR3 region has the DNA TGCGCCAGCAGCCAAGATCTACAGCCCAGGTTGCCCCAGCATTTT. This encodes CASSQDLQPRLPQHF.

The CDR3 is CASTQQGWQPQHF. The CDR3 bases are TGTGCCAGCACGCAACAGGGGTGGCAGCCCCAGCATTTT. The genes are TRBV7-8 and TRBJ1-5; 7 positions agree with TRBD1. CDR1 and CDR2 (germline): SGHVS, FQNEAQ. V lost 7 bases to trimming and J lost 7 bases; unmatched junction nucleotides: 7. The CDR3 sequence is 13 residues long.

The chain couples TRBV6-6 to TRBJ2-7, with 9 bases lining up with TRBD1. This CDR3 region has 13 residues. CDR1 and CDR2 from the germline V gene are MNHNY and SVGAGI (reference sequence). The junction had 6 bases not matched to a gene; V was cut back by 7 bases and J by 5 bases. The DNA of the CDR3 is TGTGCCAGCAATCGACAGGGGGTCGACGAGCAGTACTTC. It encodes CASNRQGVDEQYF.

This clone was recorded once. This sequence joins TRBV6-6 and TRBJ2-2; 9 bases agree with TRBD1. The trim removed 8 bases at V and 3 bases at J, leaving 10 bases unmatched. The CDR3 is 16 amino acids. Germline V gene lookup returns CDR1 MNHNY and CDR2 SVGAGI (reference sequence). Written as DNA, the CDR3 is TGTGCCAGCCCCAAGGGGGACAGGGACTACACCGGGGAGCTGTTTTTT. The encoded protein is CASPKGDRDYTGELFF.

A remark on this clone: One end of the junction does not line up with germline, which may come from a read error. The rearrangement links TRBV18 to TRBJ1-1; D gene unclear. CDR3 size: 14 residues. CDR1 is KGHSH and CDR2 is LQKENI in the germline V gene. CDR3: CASTPRWEDTEAFF. The CDR3 DNA reads as TGTGCCAGCACACCCCGGTGGGAGGACACTGAAGCTTTCTTT.

The V and J genes are TRBV18 and TRBJ1-1; no reliable D call. The CDR3 is 14 amino acids. In germline, CDR1 is KGHSH, CDR2 LQKENI. V shed 1 base and J shed 1 base, with 7 bases lying between them. The CDR3 nucleotides are TGTGCCAGCTCACCACTGGACGGGAACACTGAAGCTTTCTTT. Translation: CASSPLDGNTEAFF. The full variable domain, in which reference TRBV18 and TRBJ1-1 provide the parts outside the CDR3, is NAGVMQNPRHLVRRRGQEARLRCSPMKGHSHVYWYRQLPEEGLKFMVYLQKENIIDESGMPKERFSAEFPKEGPSILRIQQVVRGDSAAYFCASSPLDGNTEAFFGQGTRLTVV.

This sequence joins TRBV5-4 and TRBJ2-2; 9 bases fit TRBD2. J gave up 5 bases and V 7 bases, and 12 bases lay outside the gene matches. The CDR3 runs to 16 residues. The germline V gene has CDR1 SGHNT and CDR2 YYREEE (reference sequence). CDR3 sequence reads: CASRLGGRGSTGELFF. The CDR3 nucleotides are TGTGCCAGCCGTTTAGGCGGGAGGGGCTCGACCGGGGAGCTGTTTTTT.

The chain recombines TRBV29-1 with TRBJ2-5; 7 positions match TRBD2. CDR3 length equals 13 residues. With 3 bases clipped from V and 1 base from J, the junction kept 2 bases outside the gene matches. Germline values: CDR1 SQVTM, CDR2 ANQGSEA. The CDR3 sequence is CSVDTSAQETQYF. The CDR3 DNA reads TGCAGCGTTGATACTAGCGCCCAAGAGACCCAGTACTTC.

The chain uses TRBV10-3 and TRBJ1-3; D gene unclear. The V gene's germline CDR1 is ENHRY and CDR2 SYGVKD. V lost 0 bases to trimming and J lost 1 base, with 7 bases between them. The CDR3 length is 15 residues. CDR3 residues: CAISESISSGNTIYF. The CDR3 region has the DNA TGTGCCATCAGTGAGTCTATTAGTTCTGGAAACACCATATATTTT.

The rearrangement links TRBV5-1 to TRBJ1-6, with D maybe TRBD1 (5 bases). V was cut by 5 bases and J by 0 bases, with 18 bases left in between. This CDR3 region has 18 residues. Germline lookup yields CDR1 SGHRS and CDR2 YFSETQ. The CDR3: CASSPRDSPGSYNSPLHF. In DNA, the CDR3 is TGCGCCAGCAGTCCGCGAGACAGTCCGGGCTCCTATAATTCACCCCTCCACTTT.

The gene calls are TRBV27 and TRBJ1-6; D gene ambiguous. V lost 2 bases and J 12 bases, leaving 14 bases between the germline ends. Looked up from germline, CDR1 is MNHEY and CDR2 is SMNVEV (reference sequence). CDR3 size: 14 residues. The CDR3 loop is CASSLRPQLEPLHF. For the CDR3, the DNA is TGTGCCAGCAGTTTAAGACCCCAGTTGGAACCCCTCCACTTT.

V gene TRBV9 combines with J gene TRBJ2-2; 8 bases map to TRBD1. The V gene's germline CDR1 is SGDLS and CDR2 YYNGEE. The V and J ends lost 0 bases and 3 bases, in that order; junction bases with no gene match: 13. This CDR3 comprises 19 residues. Here the CDR3 reads CASSVGQGPSIKYTGELFF. The CDR3 nucleotides read TGTGCCAGCAGCGTAGGACAGGGGCCCTCCATCAAATACACCGGGGAGCTGTTTTTT.

This clone was seen only once. The chain links TRBV5-6 to TRBJ1-2, with D unresolved. Trimming pared 4 bases from V and 0 bases from J, leaving 10 bases between. This CDR3 contains 14 residues. Germline values: CDR1 SGHDT, CDR2 YYEEEE. The CDR3 DNA reads as TGTGCCAGCAGCCCTGACATAGCTAACTATGGCTACACCTTC. Protein: CASSPDIANYGYTF.

This clone has just one count. The chain combines TRBV27 with TRBJ1-6; TRBD1 matches at 8 bases. Germline V gene data show CDR1 as MNHEY and CDR2 as SMNVEV (reference sequence). After removal of 3 bases from V and 0 bases from J, the junction contained 4 bases not matched to a gene. CDR3 length equals 17 residues. The CDR3 loop is CASSFRTGSSYNSPLHF. DNA of the CDR3: TGTGCCAGCAGTTTCCGGACAGGGAGCTCCTATAATTCACCCCTCCACTTT.

The chain is built from TRBV7-2 and TRBJ1-4, with 9 bases that match TRBD1. V lost 5 bases to trimming and J lost 3 bases; unmatched junction nucleotides: 1. This CDR3 contains 14 residues. The germline V gene has CDR1 SGHTA and CDR2 FQGNSA. Here the CDR3 DNA reads TGTGCCAGCAGCCGGACAGGGGCTAATGAAAAACTGTTTTTT. Amino acids: CASSRTGANEKLFF.

The chain carries TRBV5-4 and TRBJ2-3; 11 positions match TRBD2. The CDR3 loop spans 17 amino acids. Germline values: CDR1 SGHNT, CDR2 YYREEE (reference sequence). V lost 3 bases and J lost 0; bases outside the gene matches: 6. CDR3 sequence: CASSSQLAGVSTDTQYF. DNA for the CDR3: TGTGCCAGCAGCTCGCAACTAGCGGGAGTCAGCACAGATACGCAGTATTTT.

The CDR3 DNA is TGTGCCAGCAGCCGAGGAGGCCTCCACACTGAAGCTTTCTTT. Its protein is CASSRGGLHTEAFF. This chain links TRBV5-6 with TRBJ1-1, with D uncertain. The CDR3 runs 14 residues. Trimming shortened V by 4 bases and J by 3 bases, and 13 bases separated the two germline ends. Germline CDR1 is SGHDT and CDR2 is YYEEEE.

The gene calls are TRBV18 and TRBJ1-2; D gene unclear. This CDR3 contains 17 residues. Germline CDR1 and CDR2: KGHSH and LQKENI. V lost 3 bases and J 3 bases, leaving 20 bases between the germline ends. The CDR3 DNA is TGTGCCAGCTCACCCGTTCCTATCGGAGGTACGGACTATGGCTACACCTTC. The encoded protein is CASSPVPIGGTDYGYTF.

This clone was detected a few times. The chain employs TRBV7-3 and TRBJ1-1; perhaps TRBD1 as D (5 bases). The CDR3 contains 14 residues. The germline V gene has CDR1 SGHTA and CDR2 FQGTGA. V gave up 3 bases and J gave up 1 base, with 9 bases separating them. CDR3 sequence reads: CASSFGAENTEAFF. The CDR3 DNA reads TGTGCCAGCAGCTTCGGGGCAGAGAACACTGAAGCTTTCTTT.

The V gene is TRBV5-1, the J gene TRBJ2-5; 9 bases match TRBD1. V shed 4 bases, J shed 5 bases, and the junction held 12 bases outside the gene matches. The CDR3 is made up of 16 amino acids. Germline lookup yields CDR1 SGHRS and CDR2 YFSETQ. The CDR3 nucleotides read TGCGCCAGCAGCAAACGCACTTCCGGGACAGGGGAGACCCAGTACTTC. Translation: CASSKRTSGTGETQYF.

The chain couples TRBV10-3 to TRBJ1-3; D perhaps matches TRBD1 (5 bases). Germline V gene lookup returns CDR1 ENHRY and CDR2 SYGVKD. This CDR3 region has 12 residues. The CDR3 sequence is CAAGLSGNTIYF. Written as DNA, the CDR3 is TGTGCGGCAGGGCTATCTGGAAACACCATATATTTT.

The J gene is TRBJ2-3, the V gene TRBV4-3; tentatively, D is TRBD2 (5 bases). CDR1 and CDR2 (germline): LGHNA, YSLEER. The germline V and J ends were trimmed by 2 bases and 2 bases, with 11 bases remaining between them. This CDR3 is 15 amino acids long. The CDR3 sequence is CASSQWTGDTDTQYF. CDR3 nucleotide sequence: TGCGCCAGCAGCCAATGGACCGGGGACACAGATACGCAGTATTTT.

The chain is built from TRBV10-3 and TRBJ2-3; TRBD2 might be the D (6 bases). The V gene lost 5 bases and the J gene lost 2 bases, with 14 bases spanning the gap. The CDR3 has 15 amino acids. CDR1 is ENHRY, CDR2 SYGVKD, per germline. DNA of the CDR3: TGTGCCATCAGTCGATCGGGAGTCGTCACAGATACGCAGTATTTT. Translation gives CAISRSGVVTDTQYF.

This chain joins TRBV6-5 and TRBJ1-6; no clear D. V lost 5 bases to trimming and J lost 7 bases, with 9 bases between them. CDR3 length equals 13 residues. Germline CDR1 is MNHEY and CDR2 is SVGAGI. This chain's CDR3 is CASSQLENSPLHF. The CDR3 DNA reads TGTGCCAGCAGTCAGCTCGAGAATTCACCCCTCCACTTT.